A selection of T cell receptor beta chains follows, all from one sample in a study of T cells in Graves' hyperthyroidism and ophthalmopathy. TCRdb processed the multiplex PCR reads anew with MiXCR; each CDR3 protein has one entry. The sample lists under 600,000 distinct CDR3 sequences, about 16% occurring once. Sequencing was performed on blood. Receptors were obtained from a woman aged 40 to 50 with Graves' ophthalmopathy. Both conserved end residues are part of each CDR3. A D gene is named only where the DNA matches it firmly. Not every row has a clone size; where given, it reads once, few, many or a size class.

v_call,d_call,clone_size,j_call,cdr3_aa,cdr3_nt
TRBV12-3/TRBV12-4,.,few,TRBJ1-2,CASSDKPANYGYTF,TGTGCCAGCAGTGACAAACCGGCTAACTATGGCTACACCTTC
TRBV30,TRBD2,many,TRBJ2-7,CAWSVLAGGYEQYF,TGTGCCTGGAGTGTACTAGCGGGGGGCTACGAGCAGTACTTC
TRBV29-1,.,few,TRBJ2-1,CSGHGNSYNEQFF,TGCAGCGGCCACGGAAACTCCTACAATGAGCAGTTCTTC
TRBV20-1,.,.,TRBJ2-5,CSSRPDSQETQYF,TGCAGTTCTAGACCGGACAGCCAAGAGACCCAGTACTTC
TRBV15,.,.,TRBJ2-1,CATSRGNSNEQFF,TGTGCCACCAGCAGGGGGAATAGCAATGAGCAGTTCTTC
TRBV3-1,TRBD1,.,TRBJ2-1,CASSRQGGDEQFF,TGTGCCAGCAGCAGACAGGGTGGGGATGAGCAGTTCTTC
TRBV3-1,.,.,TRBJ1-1,CASSHTGVGTEAFF,TGTGCCAGCAGCCATACTGGGGTGGGCACTGAAGCTTTCTTT
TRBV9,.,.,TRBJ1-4,CASSAEGLTNEKLFF,TGTGCCAGCAGCGCCGAGGGGTTAACTAATGAAAAACTGTTTTTT
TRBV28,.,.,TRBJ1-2,CASSLTSGKYYGYTF,TGTGCCAGCAGTTTAACGTCGGGCAAGTACTATGGCTACACCTTC
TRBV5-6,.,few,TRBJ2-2,CASSLFGGMNTGELFF,TGTGCCAGCAGCTTATTTGGAGGGATGAACACCGGGGAGCTGTTTTTT
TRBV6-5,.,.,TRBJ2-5,CASSYIQLQETQYF,TGTGCCAGCAGTTATATCCAGCTCCAAGAGACCCAGTACTTC
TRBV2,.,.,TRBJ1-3,CASTASSGNTIYF,TGTGCCAGCACAGCCAGCTCTGGAAACACCATATATTTT
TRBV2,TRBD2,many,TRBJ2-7,CASSRPGTSYEQYF,TGTGCCAGCAGTCGTCCCGGGACTAGCTACGAGCAGTACTTC
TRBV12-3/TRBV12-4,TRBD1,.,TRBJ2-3,CASSWKRTGSDTQYF,TGTGCCAGCAGTTGGAAACGGACAGGATCGGACACGCAGTATTTT
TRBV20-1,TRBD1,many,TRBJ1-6,CSARGQGNLGSSPLHF,TGCAGTGCTAGGGGACAGGGGAATTTGGGTAGCTCACCCCTCCACTTT
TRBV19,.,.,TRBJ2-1,CASTPRNQRNEQFF,TGTGCCAGTACCCCACGTAACCAGAGGAATGAGCAGTTCTTC
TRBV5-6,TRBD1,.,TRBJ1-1,CASISSLLGTDNTEAFF,TGTGCCAGCATCTCGAGTCTTCTAGGGACAGATAACACTGAAGCTTTCTTT
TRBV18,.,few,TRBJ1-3,CASSGREESSGNTIYF,TGTGCCAGCTCAGGTCGGGAGGAGAGCTCTGGAAACACCATATATTTT
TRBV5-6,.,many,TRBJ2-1,CASSSPREEQFF,TGTGCCAGCAGCTCGCCCCGGGAGGAGCAGTTCTTC
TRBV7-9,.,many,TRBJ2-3,CASSSTSDPTDTQYF,TGTGCCAGCAGCTCAACTAGTGACCCCACAGATACGCAGTATTTT
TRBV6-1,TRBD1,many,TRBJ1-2,CASRPGQGYGGYTF,TGTGCCAGCAGGCCGGGACAGGGGTACGGGGGCTACACCTTC
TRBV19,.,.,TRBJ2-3,CASSSTAGTQYF,TGTGCCAGTAGTTCAACGGCCGGGACTCAGTATTTT
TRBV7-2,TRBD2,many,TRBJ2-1,CASSPQAGGLYNEQFF,TGTGCCAGCAGCCCACAAGCCGGGGGGTTATACAATGAGCAGTTCTTC
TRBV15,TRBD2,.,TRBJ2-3,CATSRGVTSDTDTQYF,TGTGCCACCAGCAGAGGGGTCACTAGCGATACAGATACGCAGTATTTT
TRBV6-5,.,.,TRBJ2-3,CASSPYQQGFADTQYF,TGTGCCAGCAGTCCATACCAACAGGGCTTTGCAGATACGCAGTATTTT
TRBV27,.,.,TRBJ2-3,CASSRVGVSSTDTQYF,TGTGCCAGCAGCAGGGTAGGCGTCAGCAGCACAGATACGCAGTATTTT
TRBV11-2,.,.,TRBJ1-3,CASSFLGEPSGNTIYF,TGTGCCAGCAGCTTCCTTGGGGAGCCCTCTGGAAACACCATATATTTT
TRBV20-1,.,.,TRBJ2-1,CSALLGGGKAHNEQFF,TGCAGTGCCCTATTAGGTGGCGGGAAGGCTCACAATGAGCAGTTCTTC
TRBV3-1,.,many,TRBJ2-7,CASSHSHLGPYEQYF,TGTGCCAGCAGCCATAGTCATCTCGGCCCCTACGAGCAGTACTTC
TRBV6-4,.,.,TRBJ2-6,CASSIGLGANVLTF,TGTGCCAGCAGCATTGGCCTCGGGGCCAACGTCCTGACTTTC
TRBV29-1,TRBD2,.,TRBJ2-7,CSVSESSSGEANF,TGCAGCGTTTCCGAATCTTCTAGCGGAGAAGCTAACTTC
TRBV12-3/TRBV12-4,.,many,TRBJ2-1,CASSRMSSYNEQFF,TGTGCCAGCAGTCGGATGAGCTCCTACAATGAGCAGTTCTTC
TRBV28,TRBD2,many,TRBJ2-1,CASSFSPGTSGRIYNEQFF,TGTGCCAGCAGTTTCTCGCCCGGGACTAGCGGGAGGATCTACAATGAGCAGTTCTTC
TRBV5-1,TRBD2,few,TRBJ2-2,CASRSGRTGELFF,TGCGCCAGCCGTAGCGGGAGGACGGGGGAGCTGTTTTTT
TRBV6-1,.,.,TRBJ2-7,CASSTNSAWTEFYEQYF,TGTGCCAGCAGCACAAACTCAGCGTGGACAGAGTTCTACGAGCAGTACTTC
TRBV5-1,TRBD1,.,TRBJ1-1,CASSARQGYELEAFF,TGCGCCAGCAGCGCCCGACAGGGGTACGAACTTGAAGCTTTCTTT